This TCR beta chain appears in the sequencing data of a study of T cell repertoires in cytomegalovirus infection. Trimming took off 2 bases at V and 6 bases at J, with 21 bases between the two ends. CDR1 is SGHDT, CDR2 YYEEEE, per germline. The CDR3 is 16 amino acids. TCRdb ran MiXCR on the reads and lists one entry per CDR3 protein. The profile covers 250,000 or so distinct CDR3 sequences, with approximately 15% appearing a single time and less than 60% taken by the ten largest. This clonotype originated in a human donor in good health (CMV status not recorded). Some clones in this sample may be carry-over from other donors' samples. The chain joins TRBV5-6 to TRBJ2-7; the D gene is possibly TRBD1 (5 bases). The sequenced sample was CD8+ T cells from PBMCs. The CDR3 DNA reads TGTGCCAGCAGCTTTAGTTTAGGGGCCGGCCTCGGCGAGCAGTACTTC. Amino acids: CASSFSLGAGLGEQYF.